Below, 28 T cell receptor beta chains from the same sample are listed, as sequenced in a study of naive and memory T cell subsets (dated by TCRdb to about 2017). The protocol used for the library was 5' RACE. The sample was run on an Illumina MiSeq. The ligated cDNA was amplified by four rounds of PCR, in which nested alpha and beta constant region primers were used together with the SP2 primer. Using fastp trimming at Q25 and MiXCR clonotype assembly, TCRdb reanalyzed the public sequencing data and kept in-frame beta chains. Here each entry gathers all rows of one CDR3 protein and keeps the most common genes and DNA. Recorded for this sample are 55,000 to 70,000 distinct CDR3 sequences; around 7.3% of them occurred a single time. The ten largest make up more than 9.5% of the sample. A robust, sensitive protocol for the amplification, sequencing and analysis of TCRs was described in the study, in which 3' ligation of a UMI-containing oligonucleotide to TCR cDNA was used.

The receptor source for this set is a male donor in good health.

This clonotype was counted only a few times. This chain uses TRBV3-1 with TRBJ2-7; D unclear. This CDR3 has 17 residues. V lost 5 bases and J lost 6, with 26 bases in between. Germline CDR1 and CDR2: LGHDT and YNNKEL (reference sequence). The chain's CDR3 is CASSYGVNARSSSEQYF. DNA for the CDR3: TGTGCCAGCAGCTACGGCGTTAACGCGCGGTCAAGCTCCGAGCAGTACTTC.

The chain couples TRBV12-3 or TRBV12-4 to TRBJ1-2; TRBD1 matches at 7 bases. V dropped 7 bases and J dropped 3; count of bases not matched to a gene: 5. CDR3 length equals 13 residues. CDR3 in amino acids: CASTGDRDYGYTF. DNA for the CDR3: TGTGCCAGCACCGGCGACAGGGACTATGGCTACACCTTC.

This clonotype was detected only a few times. This rearrangement joins TRBV6-1 to TRBJ2-3; 8 positions match TRBD2. The CDR3 is made up of 14 amino acids. Per the germline V gene, CDR1 is MNHNS and CDR2 is SASEGT. With V trimmed by 7 bases and J by 6 bases, 9 bases remained unmatched. The DNA for the CDR3 is TGTGCCAGCACCCTGGCGGGGGGCAGCGATACGCAGTATTTT. Translating gives CASTLAGGSDTQYF.

V is TRBV19 and J is TRBJ1-5; no clear D gene. In germline, CDR1 is LNHDA, CDR2 SQIVND (reference sequence). V lost 6 bases to trimming and J lost 1 base, with 16 bases between them. The CDR3 is 16 amino acids. CDR3 loop: CASSNQLSGSNQPQHF. The CDR3 nucleotides read TGTGCCAGTAGCAACCAACTATCTGGCAGCAATCAGCCCCAGCATTTT.

In this sample, this clonotype turned up a few times. V is TRBV6-6 and J is TRBJ1-1; perhaps TRBD1 as D (5 bases). Between the trimmed V and J ends, which lost 2 bases and 1 base, there was a span of 8 bases. The CDR3 covers 14 residues. Germline V lookup: CDR1 MNHNY, CDR2 SVGAGI (reference sequence). The CDR3 spells CASSYGTGNTEAFF. The CDR3 DNA reads TGTGCCAGCAGTTACGGAACAGGGAACACTGAAGCTTTCTTT.

In its sample, this clonotype was seen a few times. The rearrangement links TRBV5-4 to TRBJ1-3; D is unclear. Trimming cost V 2 bases and J 4 bases, with 19 bases left between them. Germline V CDR1 and CDR2: SGHNT, YYREEE (reference sequence). This CDR3 has 17 amino acids. The CDR3 DNA follows: TGTGCCAGCAGCTTAGACCAGGTTTCCGATGGAGGAAACACCATATATTTT. As protein: CASSLDQVSDGGNTIYF.

This chain connects TRBV20-1 to TRBJ2-1; 10 nucleotides align to TRBD1. J was trimmed by 7 bases and V by 2 bases; bases with no gene match: 11. Per the germline V gene, CDR1 is DFQATT and CDR2 is SNEGSKA (reference sequence). The CDR3 is 16 amino acids. The CDR3, as DNA: TGCAGTGCTAGACCAAAACCGGGACAGGGGAGGAATGAGCAGTTCTTC. Residues: CSARPKPGQGRNEQFF.

The chain links TRBV18 to TRBJ2-1; D not resolved. Between the trimmed V and J ends, which lost 4 bases and 0 bases, there was a span of 7 bases. CDR1 is KGHSH and CDR2 is LQKENI in the germline V gene. The CDR3 runs to 14 residues. The CDR3, as DNA: TGTGCCAGCTCACGTAGTAGCTCCTACAATGAGCAGTTCTTC. This encodes CASSRSSSYNEQFF.

This clonotype was seen at least ten times. This chain connects TRBV18 to TRBJ2-5; no clear D gene. Germline V gene data show CDR1 as KGHSH and CDR2 as LQKENI. The CDR3 contains 12 residues. Trimming removed 3 bases at V and 2 bases at J, with 4 bases between. This chain's CDR3 is CASSPPQETQYF. The DNA of the CDR3 is TGTGCCAGCTCACCGCCGCAAGAGACCCAGTACTTC.

This clonotype has just a few counts. The rearrangement uses TRBV12-3 or TRBV12-4 and TRBJ2-4; 7 bases are shared with TRBD1. V shed 6 bases, J shed 3 bases, and the junction held 11 bases outside the gene matches. The CDR3 is 16 amino acids. CDR3 sequence (DNA): TGTGCCAGCAGCCCCACCTTTCAGGGGGTCAAAAACATTCAGTACTTC. Residues: CASSPTFQGVKNIQYF.

This clonotype was observed at least ten times. The genes are TRBV13 and TRBJ2-7; 7 bases map to TRBD2. J was trimmed by 2 bases and V by 0 bases; bases with no gene match: 7. The CDR3 has 16 amino acids. CDR1 and CDR2 (germline): PRHDT, FYEKMQ (reference sequence). The CDR3 coding sequence is TGTGCCAGCAGCTTAGGGCAACCGGGGGGAGCCTACGAGCAGTACTTC. It specifies CASSLGQPGGAYEQYF.

This clonotype has only a few counts. V gene TRBV3-1 combines with J gene TRBJ2-2, with TRBD1 identical over 10 bases. CDR3 length: 16 amino acids. Germline CDR1 and CDR2: LGHDT and YNNKEL (reference sequence). The trim removed 7 bases at V and 6 bases at J, leaving 11 bases unmatched. CDR3 DNA: TGTGCCAGCAACAGTATGGGGACAGGGGCGTCCGGGGAGCTGTTTTTT. It translates to CASNSMGTGASGELFF.

As to this clonotype: At one boundary the junction diverges from the germline segment, which might be a read error. The CDR3 loop is CASNRGRASGSFEQYF. The CDR3 bases are TGTGCCAGCAATCGCGGTAGGGCTAGCGGTTCCTTCGAGCAGTACTTC. The chain links TRBV6-5 to TRBJ2-7, with 7 bases matching TRBD2. Germline V CDR1 and CDR2: MNHEY, SVGAGI. This CDR3 region has 16 residues.

V is TRBV4-2 and J is TRBJ2-1; tentative D call: TRBD2 (5 bases). Germline loops: CDR1 LGHNA, CDR2 YNFKEQ. Trimming shortened V by 1 base and J by 8 bases, and 9 bases separated the two germline ends. The CDR3 is 13 residues long. The CDR3 bases are TGTGCCAGCAGCCAAGGAAACGGGGATGAGCAGTTCTTC. It specifies CASSQGNGDEQFF.

The rearrangement links TRBV5-1 to TRBJ2-2; 14 positions match TRBD2. This CDR3 comprises 18 residues. In germline, CDR1 is SGHRS, CDR2 YFSETQ. J lost 0 bases, V lost 4 bases, and 5 bases had no gene match. The CDR3 is CASSKGLAGAPNTGELFF. CDR3 bases: TGCGCCAGCAGCAAGGGACTAGCGGGAGCACCGAACACCGGGGAGCTGTTTTTT.

A few counts support this clonotype. This chain joins TRBV2 and TRBJ2-3; possible D gene TRBD1, 6 bases. Germline CDR1 and CDR2: SNHLY and FYNNEI. The CDR3 spans 13 residues. V was clipped by 8 bases and J by 3 bases, with 12 bases between them. The CDR3 bases are TGTGCCAGCGAAGGACAGTCGACAGATACGCAGTATTTT. Its protein is CASEGQSTDTQYF.

The V and J genes are TRBV20-1 and TRBJ1-1; TRBD1 agrees at 9 bases. From germline, CDR1 is DFQATT and CDR2 SNEGSKA (reference sequence). J gave up 0 bases and V 5 bases, and 7 bases lay outside the gene matches. The CDR3 sequence is 15 residues long. CDR3: CSAARDRAMNTEAFF. In DNA form, the CDR3 reads TGCAGTGCTGCCCGGGACAGGGCCATGAACACTGAAGCTTTCTTT.

The gene calls are TRBV5-1 and TRBJ1-5; 8 bases are shared with TRBD1. The CDR3 is made up of 18 amino acids. The ends lost 4 bases at V and 0 bases at J; junction bases unmatched: 12. The germline V gene encodes CDR1 SGHRS and CDR2 YFSETQ. Here the CDR3 DNA reads TGCGCCAGCAGCCCGGGGGAGACAGGGGTGCTTAGCAATCAGCCCCAGCATTTT. Its protein is CASSPGETGVLSNQPQHF.

With regard to this clonotype: The conserved closing phenylalanine or tryptophan is absent in this CDR3, likely reflecting a read error. The chain combines TRBV20-1 with TRBJ2-7; the D gene is possibly TRBD2 (5 bases). V lost 5 bases, J lost 5 bases, and 19 bases lay in between. CDR1 DFQATT and CDR2 SNEGSKA come from the germline V gene (reference sequence). The CDR3 sequence is 14 residues long. The CDR3 is CSAGSGIPRDEQYY. The CDR3 bases are TGCAGTGCTGGTTCCGGGATCCCTCGGGACGAGCAGTACTAC.

This clonotype appeared many times. The DNA for the CDR3 is TGCAGCGCACTTTTTTTGGCCCTTTACAATGAGCAGTTCTTC. Amino acids: CSALFLALYNEQFF. J is TRBJ2-1 and V is TRBV29-1, with D unresolved. Germline V gene data show CDR1 as SQVTM and CDR2 as ANQGSEA. This CDR3 comprises 14 residues. V was trimmed by 7 bases and J by 4 bases, leaving 17 bases between them.

As for this clonotype: A much bigger clone sits one base away, suggesting this may be a read error. The V and J genes are TRBV7-9 and TRBJ2-5; TRBD1 agrees at 7 bases. Germline V lookup: CDR1 SEHNR, CDR2 FQNEAQ (reference sequence). The CDR3 covers 13 residues. Here the CDR3 reads CVSSRDSGETQYF. Here the CDR3 DNA reads TGTGTCAGCAGCCGGGACAGTGGGGAGACCCAGTACTTC.

The sample holds many counts of this clonotype. This chain connects TRBV12-3 or TRBV12-4 to TRBJ2-1; TRBD1 is a possible D gene (6 bases). This CDR3 region has 12 residues. The V and J ends lost 7 bases and 9 bases respectively, with 13 bases between them. CDR3 region: CASNTQGGEQFF. CDR3 bases: TGTGCCAGCAACACACAGGGCGGTGAGCAGTTCTTC.

The sample holds a few counts of this clonotype. V gene TRBV12-3 or TRBV12-4 combines with J gene TRBJ2-5; a weak D match, TRBD2 (6 bases). This CDR3 is built from 14 residues. V lost 5 bases to trimming and J lost 5 bases, with 15 bases between them. CDR3 nucleotide sequence: TGTGCCAGCAGTCCTTTGGGGGGAAAGGAGACCCAGTACTTC. Its translation is CASSPLGGKETQYF.

This clonotype was counted only a few times. The J gene is TRBJ2-7, the V gene TRBV7-9; D is unclear. CDR1 SEHNR and CDR2 FQNEAQ come from the germline V gene (reference sequence). V lost 3 bases, J lost 3 bases, and 6 bases lay in between. The CDR3 consists of 12 residues. CDR3 nucleotides: TGTGCCAGCAGCTTGAGAATCTACGAGCAGTACTTC. As protein: CASSLRIYEQYF.

The chain employs TRBV20-1 and TRBJ2-2; 9 positions agree with TRBD2. Germline V CDR1 and CDR2: DFQATT, SNEGSKA (reference sequence). The CDR3 runs to 13 residues. Trimming cost V 6 bases and J 9 bases; bases outside gene matches: 8. CDR3 nucleotides: TGCAGTGCCGGCGGTAGCGGGGGTCGGGAGCTGTTTTTT. Protein: CSAGGSGGRELFF.

The rearrangement uses TRBV6-1 and TRBJ2-3; TRBD2 matches at 11 bases. V dropped 2 bases and J dropped 4; count of bases not matched to a gene: 5. This CDR3 is 16 amino acids long. Germline CDR1 and CDR2: MNHNS and SASEGT. The DNA for the CDR3 is TGTGCCAGCAGTGAACTAGCGGGGGGTCTGCCAGATACGCAGTATTTT. Translation gives CASSELAGGLPDTQYF.

This clonotype was seen at least ten times. The chain uses TRBV6-1 and TRBJ2-5, with D perhaps matching TRBD1 (5 bases). Trimming cost V 4 bases and J 5 bases, with 8 bases left between them. CDR3 length: 12 amino acids. Germline V gene data show CDR1 as MNHNS and CDR2 as SASEGT. CDR3 in amino acids: CASSAGFETQYF. The CDR3 nucleotides are TGTGCCAGCAGTGCAGGGTTTGAGACCCAGTACTTC.

This clonotype was observed a handful of times. V gene TRBV4-2 combines with J gene TRBJ2-3; 9 bases fit TRBD2. Trimming at V came to 4 bases and at J to 4 bases, leaving 3 bases not matched to a gene. Per germline, CDR1 LGHNA and CDR2 YNFKEQ. CDR3 length: 14 amino acids. CDR3 amino acids: CASSRRTSADTQYF. In DNA form, the CDR3 reads TGTGCCAGCAGCCGTCGGACTAGCGCAGATACGCAGTATTTT.